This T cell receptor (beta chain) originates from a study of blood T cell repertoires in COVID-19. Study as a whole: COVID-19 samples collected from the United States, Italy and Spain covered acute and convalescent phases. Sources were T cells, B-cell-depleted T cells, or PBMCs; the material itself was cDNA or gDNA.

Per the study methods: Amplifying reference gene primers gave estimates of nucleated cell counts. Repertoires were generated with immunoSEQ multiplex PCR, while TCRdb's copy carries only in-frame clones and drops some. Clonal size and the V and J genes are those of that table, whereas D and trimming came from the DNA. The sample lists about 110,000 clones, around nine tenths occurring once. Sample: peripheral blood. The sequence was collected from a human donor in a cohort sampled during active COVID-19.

The CDR3 DNA sequence: TGTGCCAGCAGCCCCGTGAGAAACGAGCAGTACTTC. It encodes CASSPVRNEQYF. The gene calls are TRBV7-9 and TRBJ2-7; D not resolved. The CDR3 is 12 amino acids. With 5 bases removed from V and 5 bases from J, the gap between germline ends came to 10 bases. In germline, CDR1 is SEHNR, CDR2 FQNEAQ (reference sequence).